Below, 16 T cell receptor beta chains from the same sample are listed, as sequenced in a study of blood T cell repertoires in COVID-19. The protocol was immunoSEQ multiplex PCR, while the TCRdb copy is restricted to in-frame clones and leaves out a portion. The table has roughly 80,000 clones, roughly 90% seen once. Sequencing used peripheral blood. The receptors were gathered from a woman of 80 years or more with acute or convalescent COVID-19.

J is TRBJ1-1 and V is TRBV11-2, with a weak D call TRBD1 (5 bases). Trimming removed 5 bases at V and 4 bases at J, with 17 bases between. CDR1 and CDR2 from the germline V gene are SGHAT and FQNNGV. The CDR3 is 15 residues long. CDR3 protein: CASSHPTTAATEAFF. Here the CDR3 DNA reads TGTGCCAGCAGCCATCCTACGACAGCCGCCACTGAAGCTTTCTTT.

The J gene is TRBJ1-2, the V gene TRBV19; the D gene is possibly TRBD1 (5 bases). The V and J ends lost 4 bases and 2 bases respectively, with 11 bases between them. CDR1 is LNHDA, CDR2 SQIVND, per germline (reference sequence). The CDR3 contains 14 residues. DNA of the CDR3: TGTGCCAGTAGTAGCCTCGGGGGAAACTATGGCTACACCTTC. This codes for CASSSLGGNYGYTF.

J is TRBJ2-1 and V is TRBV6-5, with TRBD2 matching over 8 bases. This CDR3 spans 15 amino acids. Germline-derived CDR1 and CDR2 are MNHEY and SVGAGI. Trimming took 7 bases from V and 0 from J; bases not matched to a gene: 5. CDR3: CASKERGSSYNEQFF. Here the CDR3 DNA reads TGTGCCAGCAAGGAGCGGGGGAGCTCCTACAATGAGCAGTTCTTC.

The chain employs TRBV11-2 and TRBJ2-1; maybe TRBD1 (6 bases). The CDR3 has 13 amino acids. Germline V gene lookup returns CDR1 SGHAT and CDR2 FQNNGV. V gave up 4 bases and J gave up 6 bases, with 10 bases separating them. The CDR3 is CASSSGTINEQFF. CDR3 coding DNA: TGTGCCAGCAGCTCCGGGACAATCAATGAGCAGTTCTTC.

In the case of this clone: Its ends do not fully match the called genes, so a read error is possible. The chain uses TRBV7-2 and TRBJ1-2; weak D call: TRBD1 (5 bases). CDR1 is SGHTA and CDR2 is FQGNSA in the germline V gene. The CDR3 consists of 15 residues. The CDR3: CASSVAGLPRRGYTF. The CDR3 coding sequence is TGTGCCAGCAGCGTAGCGGGACTCCCAAGGCGTGGCTACACCTTC. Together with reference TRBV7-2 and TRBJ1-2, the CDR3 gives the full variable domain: GAGVSQSPSNKVTEKGKDVELRCDPISGHTALYWYRQSLGQGLEFLIYFQGNSAPDKSGLPSDRFSAERTGGSVSTLTIQRTQQEDSAVYLCASSVAGLPRRGYTFGSGTRLTVV.

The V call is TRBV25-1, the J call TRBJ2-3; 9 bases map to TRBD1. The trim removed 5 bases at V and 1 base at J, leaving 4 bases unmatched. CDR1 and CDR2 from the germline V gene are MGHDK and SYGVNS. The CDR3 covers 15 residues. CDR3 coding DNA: TGTGCCAGCAGTTTCCGACAGGGGGGCACAGATACGCAGTATTTT. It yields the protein CASSFRQGGTDTQYF. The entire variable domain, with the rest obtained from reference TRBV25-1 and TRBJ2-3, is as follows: EADIYQTPRYLVIGTGKKITLECSQTMGHDKMYWYQQDPGMELHLIHYSYGVNSTEKGDLSSESTVSRIRTEHFPLTLESARPSHTSQYLCASSFRQGGTDTQYFGPGTRLTVL.

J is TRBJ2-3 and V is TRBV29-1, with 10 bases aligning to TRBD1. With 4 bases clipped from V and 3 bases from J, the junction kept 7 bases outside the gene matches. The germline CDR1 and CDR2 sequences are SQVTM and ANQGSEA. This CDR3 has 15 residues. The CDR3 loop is CSVVSGQGSTDTQYF. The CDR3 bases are TGCAGCGTTGTCTCGGGACAGGGGAGTACAGATACGCAGTATTTT.

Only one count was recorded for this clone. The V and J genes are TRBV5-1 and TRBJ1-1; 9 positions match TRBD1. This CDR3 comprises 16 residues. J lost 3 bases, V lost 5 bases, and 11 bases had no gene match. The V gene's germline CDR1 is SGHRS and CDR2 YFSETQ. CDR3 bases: TGCGCCAGCAGAACCGGGACAGGGTCCTTGGACACTGAAGCTTTCTTT. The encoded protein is CASRTGTGSLDTEAFF.

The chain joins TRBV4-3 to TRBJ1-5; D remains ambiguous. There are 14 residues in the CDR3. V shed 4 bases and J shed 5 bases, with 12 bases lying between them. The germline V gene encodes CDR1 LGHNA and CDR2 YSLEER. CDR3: CASSLRPGDQPQHF. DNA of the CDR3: TGCGCCAGCAGCCTAAGGCCCGGGGATCAGCCCCAGCATTTT.

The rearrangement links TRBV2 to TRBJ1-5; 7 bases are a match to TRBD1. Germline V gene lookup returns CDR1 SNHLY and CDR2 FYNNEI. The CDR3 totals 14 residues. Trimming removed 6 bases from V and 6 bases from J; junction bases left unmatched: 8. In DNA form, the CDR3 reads TGTGCCAGCAGGGACAGGTTAAGGGGTCAGCCCCAGCATTTT. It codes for CASRDRLRGQPQHF.

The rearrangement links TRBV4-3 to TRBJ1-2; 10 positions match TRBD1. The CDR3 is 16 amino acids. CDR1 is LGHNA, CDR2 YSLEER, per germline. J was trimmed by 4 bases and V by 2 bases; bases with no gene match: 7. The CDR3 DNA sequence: TGCGCCAGCAGCCAACAAACCGGGACAGGGGTCTATGGCTACACCTTC. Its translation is CASSQQTGTGVYGYTF.

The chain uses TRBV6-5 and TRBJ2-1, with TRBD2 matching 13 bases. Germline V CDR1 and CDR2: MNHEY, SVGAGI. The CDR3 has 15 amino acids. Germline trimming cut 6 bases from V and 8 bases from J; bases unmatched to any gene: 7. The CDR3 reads CASSRTSGSSDEQFF. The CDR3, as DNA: TGTGCCAGCAGCCGGACTAGCGGGAGTAGCGATGAGCAGTTCTTC.

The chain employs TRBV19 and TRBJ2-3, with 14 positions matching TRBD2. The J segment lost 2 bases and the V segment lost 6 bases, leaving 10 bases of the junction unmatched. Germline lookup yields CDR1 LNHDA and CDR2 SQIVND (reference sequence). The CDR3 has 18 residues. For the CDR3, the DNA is TGTGCCAGTAGGCGTGACTGGACTAGCGGGGGGTACACAGATACGCAGTATTTT. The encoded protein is CASRRDWTSGGYTDTQYF.

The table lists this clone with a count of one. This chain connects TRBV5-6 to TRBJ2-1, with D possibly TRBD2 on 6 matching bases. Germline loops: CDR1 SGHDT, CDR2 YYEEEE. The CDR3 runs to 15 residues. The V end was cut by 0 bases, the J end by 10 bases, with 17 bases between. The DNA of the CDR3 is TGTGCCAGCAGCTTGGATCTACTAGCCTCGTCGGAGCAGTTCTTC. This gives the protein CASSLDLLASSEQFF. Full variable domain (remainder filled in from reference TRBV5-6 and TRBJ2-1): DAGVTQSPTHLIKTRGQQVTLRCSPKSGHDTVSWYQQALGQGPQFIFQYYEEEERQRGNFPDRFSGHQFPNYSSELNVNALLLGDSALYLCASSLDLLASSEQFFGPGTRLTVL.

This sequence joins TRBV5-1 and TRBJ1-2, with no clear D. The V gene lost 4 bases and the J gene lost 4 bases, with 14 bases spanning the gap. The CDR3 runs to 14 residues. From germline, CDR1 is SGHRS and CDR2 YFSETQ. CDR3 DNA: TGCGCCAGCAGCCCCTCCCCGGGTGGCTATGGCTACACCTTC. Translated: CASSPSPGGYGYTF. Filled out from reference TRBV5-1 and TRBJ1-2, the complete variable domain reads KAGVTQTPRYLIKTRGQQVTLSCSPISGHRSVSWYQQTPGQGLQFLFEYFSETQRNKGNFPGRFSGRQFSNSRSEMNVSTLELGDSALYLCASSPSPGGYGYTFGSGTRLTVV.

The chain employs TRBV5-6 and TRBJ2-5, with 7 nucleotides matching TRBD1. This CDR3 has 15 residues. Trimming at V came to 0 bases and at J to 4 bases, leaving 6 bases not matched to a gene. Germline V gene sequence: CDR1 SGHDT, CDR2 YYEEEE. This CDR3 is CASSLGQGGGETQYF. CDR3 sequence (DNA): TGTGCCAGCAGCTTGGGACAGGGTGGCGGAGAGACCCAGTACTTC.